The present entry profiles one TCR beta chain with its context. This sample is part of a study of monozygotic twins with inflammatory bowel disease. TCRdb re-called the 5' RACE reads and catalogs CDR3 proteins one per entry, DNA excluded. The table lists approximately 400,000 distinct CDR3 sequences. In germline, CDR1 is SGHTA, CDR2 FQGNSA. The CDR3 length is 17 residues. RNA in its total form was extracted from whole blood, and T cells were not sorted. The J gene is TRBJ1-2, the V gene TRBV7-2; TCRdb reports TRBD1, a call that lacks DNA to check it against. The sequence derives from a human donor with ulcerative colitis or Crohn's disease, or a healthy co-twin of an affected twin (not recorded which). The sample comprised blood. The CDR3 protein is CASSFFPGQQSGYGYTF.